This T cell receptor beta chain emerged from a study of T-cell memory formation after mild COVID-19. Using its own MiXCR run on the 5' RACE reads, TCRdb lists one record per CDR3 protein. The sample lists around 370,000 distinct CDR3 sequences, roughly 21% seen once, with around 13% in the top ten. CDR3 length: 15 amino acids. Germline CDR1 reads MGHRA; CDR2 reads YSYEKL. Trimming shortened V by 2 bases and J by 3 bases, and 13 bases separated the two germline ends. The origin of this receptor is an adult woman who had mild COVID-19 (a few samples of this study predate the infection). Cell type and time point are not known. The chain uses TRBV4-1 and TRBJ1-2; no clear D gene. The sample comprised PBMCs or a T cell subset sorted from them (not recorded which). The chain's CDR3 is CASSQNPGSDYGYTF. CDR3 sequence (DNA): TGCGCCAGCAGCCAAAACCCAGGTTCCGACTATGGCTACACCTTC.